The clone carrying this T cell receptor (beta chain) appeared many times. One entry per CDR3 protein, called by TCRdb with MiXCR from the PCR reads. The sample gives around 320,000 distinct CDR3 sequences, about a quarter of which show up once; 0.74% is in the top ten. The sample originates from a study of molecular identifiers for immune sequencing clone quantification. Per the germline V gene, CDR1 is SGHTA and CDR2 is FQGNSA. CDR3 length: 13 amino acids. J gave up 7 bases and V 5 bases, and 4 bases lay outside the gene matches. The chain joins TRBV7-2 to TRBJ1-1; TRBD1 agrees at 10 bases. The sequenced sample consisted of naive CD8+ T cells from blood, with Jurkat cell RNA spiked in. Subset indicated: FACS-sorted CD8+CD4-CCR7+CD45RA+ naive T cells. The receptor's source is a human donor in good health. Some libraries in this study had Jurkat cell RNA spiked in. This CDR3 is CASSLGTGVEAFF. CDR3 coding DNA: TGTGCCAGCAGCCTAGGGACAGGGGTTGAAGCTTTCTTT.